The 28 T cell receptor beta chains presented below share a single source sample, sequenced in a study of T cell changes during pregnancy in multiple sclerosis. TCRdb's table, derived via immunoSEQ multiplex PCR, lists solely in-frame clones and lacks some. The profile shows tens of thousands of clones, around nine tenths of them singletons. The specimen was CD4+ T cells from peripheral blood mononuclear cells, collected before pregnancy. The receptors were sampled from a female donor with multiple sclerosis, enrolled in a pregnancy study.

The CDR3 sequence is CASNRRTEAFF. The CDR3 DNA reads TGTGCCAGCAACAGACGCACTGAAGCTTTCTTT. The chain employs TRBV28 and TRBJ1-1; D call uncertain. Trimming took 7 bases from V and 4 from J, leaving 7 bases between them. The CDR3 is made up of 11 amino acids. In germline, CDR1 is MDHEN, CDR2 SYDVKM.

CDR3 DNA: TGCAGCGTTGAGAAGGGACAGCAAAACACCGGGGAGCTGTTTTTT. Its translation: CSVEKGQQNTGELFF. V usage is TRBV29-1 and J usage is TRBJ2-2; TRBD1 agrees at 7 bases. The CDR3 extends over 15 amino acids. Germline V lookup: CDR1 SQVTM, CDR2 ANQGSEA. V lost 3 bases, J lost 2 bases, and 6 bases stayed unmatched.

The J gene is TRBJ2-7, the V gene TRBV7-2, with D possibly being TRBD1 (6 bases). Trimming removed 2 bases from V and 0 bases from J, with 23 bases in between. The CDR3 has 19 residues. The germline CDR1 and CDR2 sequences are SGHTA and FQGNSA. CDR3 region: CASSLLNLGTPRYSYEQYF. DNA for the CDR3: TGTGCCAGCAGCTTACTCAATCTGGGGACACCAAGATACTCCTACGAGCAGTACTTC.

This chain connects TRBV2 to TRBJ1-1, with 7 bases matching TRBD1. This CDR3 contains 15 residues. The V gene end was trimmed by 2 bases and the J gene end by 1 base; junction bases not matched to a gene: 4. Germline CDR1 and CDR2: SNHLY and FYNNEI. CDR3 residues: CASSELAGGNTEAFF. The CDR3 DNA follows: TGTGCCAGCAGTGAACTGGCAGGGGGGAACACTGAAGCTTTCTTT. Full variable domain (outside the CDR3, taken from reference TRBV2 and TRBJ1-1): EPEVTQTPSHQVTQMGQEVILRCVPISNHLYFYWYRQILGQKVEFLVSFYNNEISEKSEIFDDQFSVERPDGSNFTLKIRSTKLEDSAMYFCASSELAGGNTEAFFGQGTRLTVV.

The chain employs TRBV7-3 and TRBJ2-7; no reliable D call. The CDR3 has 11 residues. V was pared by 5 bases and J by 4 bases, with 6 bases between. Germline CDR1 reads SGHTA; CDR2 reads FQGTGA. DNA of the CDR3: TGTGCCAGCAGCCCCACATACGAGCAGTACTTC. The encoded protein is CASSPTYEQYF.

This clone was picked up a small number of times. The V call is TRBV5-4, the J call TRBJ1-2; D is possibly TRBD1 (5 bases). This CDR3 has 14 amino acids. V lost 0 bases to trimming and J lost 5 bases, with 11 bases between them. Germline V CDR1 and CDR2: SGHNT, YYREEE (reference sequence). The DNA of the CDR3 is TGTGCCAGCAGCTTGGACGGACACCCTTATGGCTACACCTTC. Translating gives CASSLDGHPYGYTF.

There are a few counts of this clone. The chain has TRBV6-6 and TRBJ1-1, with D possibly TRBD1 on 5 matching bases. V was pared by 2 bases and J by 8 bases, with 6 bases between. Germline V lookup: CDR1 MNHNY, CDR2 SVGAGI (reference sequence). CDR3 length: 11 residues. The CDR3 here is CASSYNREAFF. The CDR3 region has the DNA TGTGCCAGCAGTTACAACAGGGAAGCTTTCTTT.

V is TRBV10-3 and J is TRBJ2-1; 15 nucleotides agree with TRBD2. CDR3 length: 15 amino acids. CDR1 and CDR2 (germline): ENHRY, SYGVKD. V dropped 6 bases and J dropped 7; count of bases not matched to a gene: 4. CDR3 loop: CAIRPGLAGGNEQFF. CDR3 nucleotides: TGTGCCATCAGGCCGGGACTAGCGGGAGGAAATGAGCAGTTCTTC.

The chain has TRBV5-1 and TRBJ2-1; 9 bases are shared with TRBD1. The V and J ends lost 0 bases and 7 bases, in that order; junction bases with no gene match: 5. Germline CDR1 and CDR2: SGHRS and YFSETQ. The CDR3 runs 15 residues. The CDR3 DNA follows: TGCGCCAGCAGCTTGGCTTCGGACAGGGGAAATGAGCAGTTCTTC. Its translation is CASSLASDRGNEQFF.

V usage is TRBV10-3 and J usage is TRBJ1-2; tentative D call: TRBD1 (6 bases). Germline CDR1 reads ENHRY; CDR2 reads SYGVKD. The V end lost 6 bases, the J end lost 3 bases, and 11 bases lay between the germline ends. The CDR3 is 13 amino acids. In DNA form, the CDR3 reads TGTGCCATCAGCTGGACAGAAGACTATGGCTACACCTTC. This codes for CAISWTEDYGYTF.

The chain carries TRBV6-1 and TRBJ2-7, with no clear D. Germline CDR1 MNHNS, CDR2 SASEGT. Trimming shortened V by 7 bases and J by 0 bases, and 10 bases separated the two germline ends. This CDR3 has 13 amino acids. Here the CDR3 DNA reads TGTGCCAGCAACCAGAGGAGCTCCTACGAGCAGTACTTC. Its protein is CASNQRSSYEQYF.

The V call is TRBV19, the J call TRBJ1-2, with D unresolved. From germline, CDR1 is LNHDA and CDR2 SQIVND (reference sequence). CDR3 length: 15 residues. Trimming cost V 3 bases and J 3 bases, with 14 bases left between them. CDR3 bases: TGTGCCAGTAGTATTTCGAGGCCCATAGACTATGGCTACACCTTC. Translation: CASSISRPIDYGYTF.

The chain uses TRBV7-9 and TRBJ2-1; TRBD1 is a possible D gene (6 bases). With 0 bases removed from V and 10 bases from J, the gap between germline ends came to 7 bases. This CDR3 spans 12 amino acids. CDR1 and CDR2 (germline): SEHNR, FQNEAQ (reference sequence). DNA for the CDR3: TGTGCCAGCAGCTTAGCAACAGGGGAGCAGTTCTTC. It codes for CASSLATGEQFF.

This rearrangement joins TRBV18 to TRBJ2-1; D is possibly TRBD2 (5 bases). Germline CDR1 reads KGHSH; CDR2 reads LQKENI. The CDR3 loop spans 15 amino acids. Trimming took 3 bases from V and 10 from J, leaving 19 bases between them. The CDR3 protein is CASSPPSLAPGEQFF. In DNA form, the CDR3 reads TGTGCCAGCTCACCGCCGTCGCTAGCACCGGGGGAGCAGTTCTTC.

The sample holds one count of this clone. The chain has TRBV11-3 and TRBJ2-1, with a tentative D call TRBD1 (6 bases). The ends were cut back, 5 bases at V and 8 bases at J, with 13 bases in the middle. The CDR3 spans 13 residues. Looked up from germline, CDR1 is SGHNT and CDR2 is YENEEA. CDR3 region: CASSPGDMDEQFF. In DNA, the CDR3 is TGTGCCAGCAGCCCAGGGGATATGGATGAGCAGTTCTTC.

In this sample, this clone turned up once. The genes are TRBV6-5 and TRBJ2-7, with TRBD1 matching over 8 bases. Germline CDR1 reads MNHEY; CDR2 reads SVGAGI. CDR3 length: 15 amino acids. The V segment lost 8 bases and the J segment 5 bases; nucleotides outside the gene matches: 14. The CDR3 reads CASQPLDRAVHEQYF. The CDR3 DNA reads TGTGCCAGCCAACCCTTGGACAGGGCTGTCCACGAGCAGTACTTC.

The chain couples TRBV28 to TRBJ1-1, with TRBD1 as a possible D gene (6 bases). CDR1 and CDR2 (germline): MDHEN, SYDVKM. The CDR3 sequence is 17 residues long. V was trimmed by 4 bases and J by 5 bases, leaving 23 bases between them. The CDR3 DNA sequence: TGTGCCAGCAGTTCAGCGGAGGGGGGGAAAAGATATACTGAAGCTTTCTTT. This codes for CASSSAEGGKRYTEAFF.

The chain couples TRBV5-6 to TRBJ1-4; 7 bases are a match to TRBD1. V trimming: 4 bases; J trimming: 0 bases; junction bases outside the gene matches: 3. The CDR3 consists of 15 residues. CDR1 and CDR2 from the germline V gene are SGHDT and YYEEEE. CDR3 coding DNA: TGTGCCAGCAGCCGACAGGGCACAACTAATGAAAAACTGTTTTTT. It is translated as CASSRQGTTNEKLFF. The full variable domain, with the rest looked up from reference TRBV5-6 and TRBJ1-4, is DAGVTQSPTHLIKTRGQQVTLRCSPKSGHDTVSWYQQALGQGPQFIFQYYEEEERQRGNFPDRFSGHQFPNYSSELNVNALLLGDSALYLCASSRQGTTNEKLFFGSGTQLSVL.

J is TRBJ2-5 and V is TRBV29-1, with 7 nucleotides matching TRBD2. The ends lost 1 base at V and 4 bases at J; junction bases unmatched: 6. This CDR3 is built from 14 residues. Germline assignment: CDR1 SQVTM and CDR2 ANQGSEA. CDR3 in DNA: TGCAGCGTTGAAGTGGGGGTAGCGGGAGAGACCCAGTACTTC. Translated, it gives CSVEVGVAGETQYF.

The chain combines TRBV7-2 with TRBJ2-4; possibly TRBD2 for D (6 bases). The CDR3 covers 14 residues. Germline assignment: CDR1 SGHTA and CDR2 FQGNSA. The ends were cut back, 4 bases at V and 3 bases at J, with 10 bases in the middle. The CDR3 nucleotides read TGTGCCAGCAGCTCTAGCGTACACAAAAACATTCAGTACTTC. This encodes CASSSSVHKNIQYF.

The chain employs TRBV29-1 and TRBJ2-7; unclear D gene. The length of the CDR3 is 11 residues. Deletions cut 7 bases from V and 2 bases from J, with 9 bases between. Looked up from germline, CDR1 is SQVTM and CDR2 is ANQGSEA. Here the CDR3 reads CSASTTYEQYF. The CDR3 nucleotides are TGCAGCGCCTCTACGACCTACGAGCAGTACTTC.

The V gene is TRBV10-3, the J gene TRBJ1-2; 7 bases map to TRBD1. CDR1 is ENHRY and CDR2 is SYGVKD in the germline V gene. This CDR3 is 18 amino acids long. With V trimmed by 4 bases and J by 3 bases, 17 bases remained unmatched. The DNA for the CDR3 is TGTGCCATCAGTGCGGGTTACGGGACAGAGGCGAACCACTATGGCTACACCTTC. As protein: CAISAGYGTEANHYGYTF.

The chain joins TRBV5-4 to TRBJ2-5; 12 bases are a match to TRBD1. Germline V gives CDR1 SGHNT, CDR2 YYREEE (reference sequence). With V trimmed by 0 bases and J by 5 bases, 8 bases remained unmatched. The CDR3 is made up of 17 amino acids. The CDR3 loop reads CASSLALGQGARETQYF. The CDR3 nucleotides read TGTGCCAGCAGCTTGGCGTTGGGACAGGGGGCAAGGGAGACCCAGTACTTC.

The rearrangement links TRBV4-1 to TRBJ1-1; 8 bases are shared with TRBD1. The CDR3 has 16 amino acids. CDR1 is MGHRA and CDR2 is YSYEKL in the germline V gene. Trimming took 1 base from V and 6 from J; bases not matched to a gene: 10. CDR3 bases: TGCGCCAGCAGCCAAGGAAGGATCGACAGGGGCCCTGAAGCTTTCTTT. Its protein product is CASSQGRIDRGPEAFF.

CDR3 residues: CASSLEEGVYGYTF. The CDR3 DNA sequence: TGTGCCAGCAGCTTAGAAGAGGGCGTCTATGGCTACACCTTC. The J gene is TRBJ1-2, the V gene TRBV7-9, with unresolved D. V was pared by 1 base and J by 4 bases, with 10 bases between. The length of the CDR3 is 14 residues. Germline V CDR1 and CDR2: SEHNR, FQNEAQ (reference sequence).

For the CDR3, the DNA is TGCAGTGCTAGAGCGGACAATGAGCAGTTCTTC. It is translated as CSARADNEQFF. The chain combines TRBV20-1 with TRBJ2-1; D uncertain. The germline V gene has CDR1 DFQATT and CDR2 SNEGSKA (reference sequence). The ends were cut back, 1 base at V and 5 bases at J, with 3 bases in the middle. The CDR3 spans 11 residues.

The chain couples TRBV7-2 to TRBJ2-1; no clear D gene. The germline gives CDR1 SGHTA, CDR2 FQGNSA. Between the trimmed V and J ends, which lost 2 bases and 2 bases, there was a span of 7 bases. The CDR3 extends over 14 amino acids. CDR3 loop: CASSLMVAYNEQFF. As DNA, the CDR3 is TGTGCCAGCAGCTTAATGGTAGCCTACAATGAGCAGTTCTTC.

V is TRBV5-4 and J is TRBJ1-2, with D unclear. The V and J ends lost 0 bases and 7 bases respectively, with 13 bases between them. The CDR3 covers 14 residues. Germline V lookup: CDR1 SGHNT, CDR2 YYREEE (reference sequence). The CDR3 coding sequence is TGTGCCAGCAGCTTGGCCGGCCGACGGAGTGGCTACACCTTC. It codes for CASSLAGRRSGYTF. The entire variable domain, with the rest obtained from reference TRBV5-4 and TRBJ1-2, is as follows: ETGVTQSPTHLIKTRGQQVTLRCSSQSGHNTVSWYQQALGQGPQFIFQYYREEENGRGNFPPRFSGLQFPNYSSELNVNALELDDSALYLCASSLAGRRSGYTFGSGTRLTVV.